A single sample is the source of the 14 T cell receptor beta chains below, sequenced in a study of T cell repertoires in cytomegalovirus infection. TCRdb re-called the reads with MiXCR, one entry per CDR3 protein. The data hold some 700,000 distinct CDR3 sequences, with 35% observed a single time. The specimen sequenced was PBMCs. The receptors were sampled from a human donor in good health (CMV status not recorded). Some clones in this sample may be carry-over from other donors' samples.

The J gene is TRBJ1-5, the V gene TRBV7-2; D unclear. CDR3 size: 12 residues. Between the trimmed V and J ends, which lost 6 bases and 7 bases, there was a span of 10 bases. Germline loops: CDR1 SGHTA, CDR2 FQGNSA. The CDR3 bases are TGTGCCAGCAGGGTCGGGGAACAGCCCCAGCATTTT. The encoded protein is CASRVGEQPQHF.

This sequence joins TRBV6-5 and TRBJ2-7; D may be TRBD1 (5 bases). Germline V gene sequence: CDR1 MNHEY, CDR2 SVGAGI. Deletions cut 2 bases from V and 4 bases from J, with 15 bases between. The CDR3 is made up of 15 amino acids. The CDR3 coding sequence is TGTGCCAGCAGTTACATGGAGACAGATCGGTACGAGCAGTACTTC. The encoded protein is CASSYMETDRYEQYF.

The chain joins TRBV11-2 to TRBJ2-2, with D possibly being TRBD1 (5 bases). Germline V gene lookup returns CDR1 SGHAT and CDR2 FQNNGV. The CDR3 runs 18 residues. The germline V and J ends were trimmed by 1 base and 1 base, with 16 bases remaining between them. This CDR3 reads CASSLAQGSLGNTGELFF. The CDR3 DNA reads TGTGCCAGCAGCTTAGCGCAGGGATCATTGGGGAACACCGGGGAGCTGTTTTTT.

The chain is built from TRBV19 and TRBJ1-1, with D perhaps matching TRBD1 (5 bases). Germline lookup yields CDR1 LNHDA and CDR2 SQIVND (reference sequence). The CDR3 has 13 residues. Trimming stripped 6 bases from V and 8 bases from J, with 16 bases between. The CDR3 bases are TGTGCCAGTAGGCTGCTTAGGGGTACAGAAGCTTTCTTT. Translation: CASRLLRGTEAFF. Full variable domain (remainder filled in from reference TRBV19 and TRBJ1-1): DGGITQSPKYLFRKEGQNVTLSCEQNLNHDAMYWYRQDPGQGLRLIYYSQIVNDFQKGDIAEGYSVSREKKESFPLTVTSAQKNPTAFYLCASRLLRGTEAFFGQGTRLTVV.

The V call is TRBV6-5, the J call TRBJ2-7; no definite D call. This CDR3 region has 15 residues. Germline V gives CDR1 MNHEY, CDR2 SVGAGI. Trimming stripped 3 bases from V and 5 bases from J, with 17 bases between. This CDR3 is CASSYTGLSPHEQYF. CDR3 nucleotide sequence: TGTGCCAGCAGTTATACGGGCCTGTCCCCCCACGAGCAGTACTTC.

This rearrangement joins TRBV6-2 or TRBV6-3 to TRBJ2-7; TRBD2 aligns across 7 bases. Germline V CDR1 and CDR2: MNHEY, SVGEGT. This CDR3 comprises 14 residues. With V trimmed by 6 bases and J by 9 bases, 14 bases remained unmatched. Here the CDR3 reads CASSKAAGVTLQYF. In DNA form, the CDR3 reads TGTGCCAGCAGCAAGGCGGCGGGAGTTACTCTGCAGTACTTC.

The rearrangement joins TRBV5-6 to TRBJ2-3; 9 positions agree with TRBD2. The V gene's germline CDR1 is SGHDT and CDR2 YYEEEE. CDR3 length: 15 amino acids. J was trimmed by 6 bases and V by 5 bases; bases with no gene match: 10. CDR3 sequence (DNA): TGTGCCAGCAGTTACGGGACTAGCTACATGGATACGCAGTATTTT. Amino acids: CASSYGTSYMDTQYF.

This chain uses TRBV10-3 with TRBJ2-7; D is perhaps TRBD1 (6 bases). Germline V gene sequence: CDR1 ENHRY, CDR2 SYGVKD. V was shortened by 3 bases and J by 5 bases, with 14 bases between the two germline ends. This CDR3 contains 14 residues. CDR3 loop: CAISDPGARNEQYF. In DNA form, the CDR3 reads TGTGCCATCAGTGATCCAGGGGCGCGGAACGAGCAGTACTTC.

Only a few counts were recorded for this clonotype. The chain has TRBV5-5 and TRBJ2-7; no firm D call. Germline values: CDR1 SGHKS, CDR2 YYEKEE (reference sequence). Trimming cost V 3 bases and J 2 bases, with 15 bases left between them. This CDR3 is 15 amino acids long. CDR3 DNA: TGTGCCAGCAGCTCGATCCAGCCTCGCACCTACGAGCAGTACTTC. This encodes CASSSIQPRTYEQYF.

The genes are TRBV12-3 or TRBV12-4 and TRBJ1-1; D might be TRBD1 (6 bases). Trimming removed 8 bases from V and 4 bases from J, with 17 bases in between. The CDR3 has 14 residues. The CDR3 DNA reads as TGTGCCAGCGCCCGAGGTGGAGGGGGCACTGAAGCTTTCTTT. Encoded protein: CASARGGGGTEAFF.

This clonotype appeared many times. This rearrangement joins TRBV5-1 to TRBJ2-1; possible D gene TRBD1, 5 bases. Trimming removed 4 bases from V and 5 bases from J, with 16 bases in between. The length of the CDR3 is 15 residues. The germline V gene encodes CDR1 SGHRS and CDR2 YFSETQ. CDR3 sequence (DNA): TGCGCCAGCAGCCGCCAAGGGGCGGAACACAATGAGCAGTTCTTC. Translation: CASSRQGAEHNEQFF.

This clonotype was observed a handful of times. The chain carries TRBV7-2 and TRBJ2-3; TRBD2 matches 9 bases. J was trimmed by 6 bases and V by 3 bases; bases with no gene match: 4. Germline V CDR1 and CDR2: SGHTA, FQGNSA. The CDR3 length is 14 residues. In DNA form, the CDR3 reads TGTGCCAGCAGCTTCGCGGGAGGGCCGGATACGCAGTATTTT. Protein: CASSFAGGPDTQYF.

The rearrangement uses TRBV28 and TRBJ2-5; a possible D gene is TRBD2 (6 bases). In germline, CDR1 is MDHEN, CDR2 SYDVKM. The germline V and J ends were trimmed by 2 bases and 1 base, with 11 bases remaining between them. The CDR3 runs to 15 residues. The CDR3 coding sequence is TGTGCCAGCAGTTTAAACAGCGGGCGCCAAGAGACCCAGTACTTC. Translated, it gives CASSLNSGRQETQYF.

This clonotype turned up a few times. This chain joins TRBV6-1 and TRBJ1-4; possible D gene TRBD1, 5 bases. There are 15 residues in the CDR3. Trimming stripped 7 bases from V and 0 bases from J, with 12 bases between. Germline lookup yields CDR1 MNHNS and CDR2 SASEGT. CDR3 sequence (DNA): TGTGCCAGCAAGGAGACAGTCGCAACTAATGAAAAACTGTTTTTT. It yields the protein CASKETVATNEKLFF.